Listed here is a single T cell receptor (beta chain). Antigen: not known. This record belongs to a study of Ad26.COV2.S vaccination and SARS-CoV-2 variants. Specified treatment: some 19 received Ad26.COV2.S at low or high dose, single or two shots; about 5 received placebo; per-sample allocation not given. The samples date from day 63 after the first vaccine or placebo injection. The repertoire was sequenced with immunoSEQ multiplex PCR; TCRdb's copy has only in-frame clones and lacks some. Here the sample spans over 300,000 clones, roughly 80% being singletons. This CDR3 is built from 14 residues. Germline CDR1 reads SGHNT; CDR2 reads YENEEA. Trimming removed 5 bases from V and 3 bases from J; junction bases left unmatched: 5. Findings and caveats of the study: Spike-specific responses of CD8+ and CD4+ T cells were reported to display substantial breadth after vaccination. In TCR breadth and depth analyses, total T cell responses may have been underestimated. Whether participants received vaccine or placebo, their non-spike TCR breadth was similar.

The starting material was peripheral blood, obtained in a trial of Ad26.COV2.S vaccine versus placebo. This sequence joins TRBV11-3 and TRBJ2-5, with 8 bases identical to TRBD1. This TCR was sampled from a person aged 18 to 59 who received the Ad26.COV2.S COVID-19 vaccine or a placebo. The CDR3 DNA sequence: TGTGCCAGCAGCATTACAGGGGGAAAAGAGACCCAGTACTTC. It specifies CASSITGGKETQYF.